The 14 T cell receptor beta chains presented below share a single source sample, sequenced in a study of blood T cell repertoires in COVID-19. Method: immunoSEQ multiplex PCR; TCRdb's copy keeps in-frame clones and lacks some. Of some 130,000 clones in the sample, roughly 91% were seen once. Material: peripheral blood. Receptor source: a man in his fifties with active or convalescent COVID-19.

This chain's CDR3 is CASSLGGRGYGYTF. Written as DNA, the CDR3 is TGTGCCAGCAGCTTAGGAGGAAGGGGGTATGGCTACACCTTC. This chain joins TRBV7-9 and TRBJ1-2, with a weak D call TRBD1 (6 bases). In germline, CDR1 is SEHNR, CDR2 FQNEAQ (reference sequence). The CDR3 has 14 residues. V dropped 1 base and J dropped 5 bases, with 11 bases sitting between them.

This chain's CDR3 is CASSLSPRGHTEAFF. CDR3 sequence (DNA): TGTGCCAGCAGCTTATCACCCAGGGGCCACACTGAAGCTTTCTTT. The rearrangement links TRBV7-2 to TRBJ1-1, with a tentative D call TRBD1 (6 bases). The V end lost 2 bases, the J end lost 3 bases, and 13 bases lay between the germline ends. Germline CDR1 is SGHTA and CDR2 is FQGNSA. The CDR3 runs to 15 residues.

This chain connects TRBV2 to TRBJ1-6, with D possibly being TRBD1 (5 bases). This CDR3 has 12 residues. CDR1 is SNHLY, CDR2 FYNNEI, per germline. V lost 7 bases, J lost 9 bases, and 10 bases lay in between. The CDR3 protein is CASNGARSPLHF. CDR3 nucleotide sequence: TGTGCCAGCAATGGGGCCCGTTCACCCCTCCACTTT.

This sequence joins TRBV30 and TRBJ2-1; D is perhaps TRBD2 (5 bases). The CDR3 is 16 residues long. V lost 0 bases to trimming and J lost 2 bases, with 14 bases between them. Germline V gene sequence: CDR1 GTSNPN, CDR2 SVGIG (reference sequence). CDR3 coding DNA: TGTGCCTGGAGTGTAAGAGGAGCGGAGACCTACAATGAGCAGTTCTTC. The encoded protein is CAWSVRGAETYNEQFF.

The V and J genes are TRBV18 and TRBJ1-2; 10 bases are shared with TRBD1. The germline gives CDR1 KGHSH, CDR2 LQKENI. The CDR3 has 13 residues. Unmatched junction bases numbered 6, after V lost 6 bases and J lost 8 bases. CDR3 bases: TGTGCCAGCTCGGCGGGACAGGGGTGGGGCTACACCTTC. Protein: CASSAGQGWGYTF. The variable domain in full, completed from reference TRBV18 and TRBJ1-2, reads NAGVMQNPRHLVRRRGQEARLRCSPMKGHSHVYWYRQLPEEGLKFMVYLQKENIIDESGMPKERFSAEFPKEGPSILRIQQVVRGDSAAYFCASSAGQGWGYTFGSGTRLTVV.

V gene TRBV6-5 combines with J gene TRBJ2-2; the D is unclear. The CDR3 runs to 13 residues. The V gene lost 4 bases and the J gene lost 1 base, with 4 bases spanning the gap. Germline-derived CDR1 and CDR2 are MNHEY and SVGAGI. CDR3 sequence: CASSFGNTGELFF. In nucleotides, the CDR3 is TGTGCCAGCAGTTTCGGGAACACCGGGGAGCTGTTTTTT.

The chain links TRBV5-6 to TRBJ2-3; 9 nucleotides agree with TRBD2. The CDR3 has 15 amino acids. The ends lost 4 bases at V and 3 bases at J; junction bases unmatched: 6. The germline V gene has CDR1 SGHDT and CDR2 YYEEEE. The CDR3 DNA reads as TGTGCCAGCAGCGATAGCGGGGGAATGACAGATACGCAGTATTTT. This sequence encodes CASSDSGGMTDTQYF.

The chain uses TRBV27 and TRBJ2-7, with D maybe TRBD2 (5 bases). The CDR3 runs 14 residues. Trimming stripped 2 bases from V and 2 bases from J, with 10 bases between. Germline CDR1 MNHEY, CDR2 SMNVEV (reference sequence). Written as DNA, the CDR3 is TGTGCCAGCAGTTTAGGCGGGCTTCCCTACGAGCAGTACTTC. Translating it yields CASSLGGLPYEQYF.

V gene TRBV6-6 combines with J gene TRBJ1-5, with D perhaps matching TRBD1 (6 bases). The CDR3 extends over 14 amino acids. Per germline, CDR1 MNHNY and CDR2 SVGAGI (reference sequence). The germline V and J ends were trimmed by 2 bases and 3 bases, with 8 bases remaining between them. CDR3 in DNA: TGTGCCAGCAGTTACGCGGGGGCCAATCAGCCCCAGCATTTT. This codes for CASSYAGANQPQHF.

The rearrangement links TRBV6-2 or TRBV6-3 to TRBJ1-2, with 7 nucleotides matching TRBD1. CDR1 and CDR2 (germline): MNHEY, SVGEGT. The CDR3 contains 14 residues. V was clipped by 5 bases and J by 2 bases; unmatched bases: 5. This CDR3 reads CASSTGTANYGYTF. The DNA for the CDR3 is TGTGCCAGCAGTACCGGGACAGCCAACTATGGCTACACCTTC.

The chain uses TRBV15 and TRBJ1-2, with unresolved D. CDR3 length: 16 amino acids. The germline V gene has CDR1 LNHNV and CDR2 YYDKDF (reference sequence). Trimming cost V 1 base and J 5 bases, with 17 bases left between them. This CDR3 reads CATSRGGEVRRYGYTF. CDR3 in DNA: TGTGCCACCAGCAGAGGTGGAGAGGTTCGGAGGTATGGCTACACCTTC. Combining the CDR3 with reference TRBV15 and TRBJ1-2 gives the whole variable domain DAMVIQNPRYQVTQFGKPVTLSCSQTLNHNVMYWYQQKSSQAPKLLFHYYDKDFNNEADTPDNFQSRRPNTSFCFLDIRSPGLGDTAMYLCATSRGGEVRRYGYTFGSGTRLTVV.

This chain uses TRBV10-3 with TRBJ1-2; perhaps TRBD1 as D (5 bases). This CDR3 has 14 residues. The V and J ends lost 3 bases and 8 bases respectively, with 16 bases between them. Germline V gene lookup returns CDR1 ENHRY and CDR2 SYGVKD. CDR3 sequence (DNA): TGTGCCATCAGTGATTCACCAGGGAGGGTGGGCTACACCTTC. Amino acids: CAISDSPGRVGYTF.

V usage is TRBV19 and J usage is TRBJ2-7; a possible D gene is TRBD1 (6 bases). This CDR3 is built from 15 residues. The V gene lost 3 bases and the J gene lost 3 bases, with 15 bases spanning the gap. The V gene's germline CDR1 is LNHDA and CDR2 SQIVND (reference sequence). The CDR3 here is CASSIRPGEYYEQYF. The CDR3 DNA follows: TGTGCCAGTAGTATTCGGCCAGGGGAATACTACGAGCAGTACTTC. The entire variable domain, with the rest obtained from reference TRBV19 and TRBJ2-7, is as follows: DGGITQSPKYLFRKEGQNVTLSCEQNLNHDAMYWYRQDPGQGLRLIYYSQIVNDFQKGDIAEGYSVSREKKESFPLTVTSAQKNPTAFYLCASSIRPGEYYEQYFGPGTRLTVT.

CDR3 DNA sequence: TGCGCCAGCAGCTTGGCAGGATATAGCAATCAGCCCCAGCATTTT. Translation gives CASSLAGYSNQPQHF. This sequence joins TRBV5-1 and TRBJ1-5; D not resolved. The V end was cut by 0 bases, the J end by 0 bases, with 7 bases between. This CDR3 is 15 amino acids long. Germline-derived CDR1 and CDR2 are SGHRS and YFSETQ.